This record covers a single T cell receptor (beta chain). As yet, its antigen is unknown. The sample comes from a study of cytotoxic CD8 clonotypes in ibrutinib-treated CLL. Study overall: IGHV unmutated under 18; relapsed/refractory 11; treatment-naive more than 14. Findings and limits, study-wide: Few clonotypes were public, and these shrank or held steady under treatment.

This table comes from immunoSEQ multiplex PCR, and its TCRdb copy is limited to in-frame clones, with some not included. The sample records roughly 330,000 clones, approximately 67% being singletons. The CDR3 spans 14 residues. V lost 1 base, J lost 0 bases, and 6 bases lay in between. Germline CDR1 reads MGHDK; CDR2 reads SYGVNS. The specimen comprised PBMCs, sampled after 36 months of ibrutinib treatment. This clonotype was sampled from a human donor with chronic lymphocytic leukemia. The chain combines TRBV25-1 with TRBJ1-2, with no clear D. This chain's CDR3 is CASSEFDANYGYTF. As DNA, the CDR3 is TGTGCCAGCAGTGAATTCGATGCTAACTATGGCTACACCTTC.